Reported below is one T cell receptor (beta chain). TCRdb keeps only in-frame clones here, not all; method: immunoSEQ multiplex PCR. Altogether some 200,000 clones are present, about 95% being singletons, with the ten largest covering roughly 1.6%. This record belongs to a study of control samples from healthy donors and cancer patients. Losses at the gene ends were 5 bases for V and 4 bases for J; bases not matched to a gene: 7. The CDR3 sequence is 14 residues long. Germline-derived CDR1 and CDR2 are LNHDA and SQIVND (reference sequence). This chain connects TRBV19 to TRBJ1-1, with 7 bases identical to TRBD1. This TCR was sampled from a man aged 45-65 years in good health. Sequencing used blood. The CDR3 loop is CASSPQGRGTEAFF. The CDR3 coding sequence is TGTGCCAGTAGTCCACAGGGGAGGGGCACTGAAGCTTTCTTT.